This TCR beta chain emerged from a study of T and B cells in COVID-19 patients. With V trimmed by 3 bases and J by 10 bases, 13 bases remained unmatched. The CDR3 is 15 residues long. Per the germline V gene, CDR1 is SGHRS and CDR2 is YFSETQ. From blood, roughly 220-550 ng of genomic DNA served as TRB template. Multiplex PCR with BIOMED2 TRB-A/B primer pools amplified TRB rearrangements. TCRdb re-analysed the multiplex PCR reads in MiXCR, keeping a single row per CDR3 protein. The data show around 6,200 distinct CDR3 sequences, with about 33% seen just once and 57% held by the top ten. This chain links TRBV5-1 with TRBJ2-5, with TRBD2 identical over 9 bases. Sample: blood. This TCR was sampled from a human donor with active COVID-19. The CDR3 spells CASSWGLASRGGQYF. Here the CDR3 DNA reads TGCGCCAGCAGCTGGGGACTAGCCTCTCGGGGGGGCCAGTACTTC. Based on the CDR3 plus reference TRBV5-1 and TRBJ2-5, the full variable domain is KAGVTQTPRYLIKTRGQQVTLSCSPISGHRSVSWYQQTPGQGLQFLFEYFSETQRNKGNFPGRFSGRQFSNSRSEMNVSTLELGDSALYLCASSWGLASRGGQYFGPGTRLLVL.